The clone carrying this T cell receptor (beta chain) was observed many times. The V and J ends lost 5 bases and 3 bases respectively, with 6 bases between them. Germline-derived CDR1 and CDR2 are MGHRA and YSYEKL. This CDR3 is 12 amino acids long. Time point defined: longitudinal time-point 2. These data are taken from a study of neurological immune-mediated disorders. TCRdb reprocessed the 5' RACE reads via MiXCR and lists one record per CDR3 protein. Among around 90,000 distinct CDR3 sequences listed, 13% were seen once. This sequence was found in a female donor with HTLV-1-associated myelopathy (HAM/TSP). This chain uses TRBV4-1 with TRBJ2-3; tentatively, D is TRBD1 (5 bases). The specimen sequenced was PBMCs. Written as DNA, the CDR3 is TGCGCCAGCAGCTACAGGACAGATACGCAGTATTTT. Protein: CASSYRTDTQYF.